The rows below give T cell receptor beta chains drawn from one sample of a study of identical twins. MiXCR, run by TCRdb on the 5' RACE reads, gives a single entry per CDR3 protein. The sample has 200,000 to 300,000 distinct CDR3 sequences, about 7.5% seen once. The same sample was also studied in work on yellow fever vaccine responses in identical twins.

Sequenced sample: CD8+ T cells sorted from blood. The receptors were gathered from a woman aged 18 to 35 in good health. Both conserved end residues are part of each CDR3. A D gene is named only where the DNA matches it firmly. Size is omitted from some rows. Given values are once, few, many or a class for expanded clones.

J: TRBJ2-5; D: .; size: many; V: TRBV7-9; DNA: TGTGCCAGCAGCTTAGGGGACACCCAAGAGACCCAGTACTTC; CDR3: CASSLGDTQETQYF
J: TRBJ1-5; D: .; size: many; V: TRBV12-3/TRBV12-4; DNA: TGTGCCAGCAGTTTAGCAGGGATGATACAGCCCCAGCATTTT; CDR3: CASSLAGMIQPQHF
J: TRBJ1-1; D: TRBD1; size: few; V: TRBV7-9; DNA: TGTGCCAGCAGCACCCGGGACAGGGGATTCACTGAAGCTTTCTTT; CDR3: CASSTRDRGFTEAFF
J: TRBJ2-2; D: .; size: few; V: TRBV28; DNA: TGTGCCAGCAGTTTCTTTACGAACACCGGGGAGCTGTTTTTT; CDR3: CASSFFTNTGELFF
J: TRBJ2-1; D: TRBD1; size: .; V: TRBV5-6; DNA: TGTGCCAGCAAAGACGGGACAGGACTTTCCTACAATGAGCAGTTCTTC; CDR3: CASKDGTGLSYNEQFF
J: TRBJ2-1; D: TRBD1; size: many; V: TRBV9; DNA: TGTGCCAGCAGCGTATTACAGGGGGGAAGTCTAGCGTACAATGAGCAGTTCTTC; CDR3: CASSVLQGGSLAYNEQFF
J: TRBJ2-1; D: TRBD2; size: many; V: TRBV5-1; DNA: TGCGCCAGCAGCTTGGTAATCGGGACTAGCGACAATGAGCAGTTCTTC; CDR3: CASSLVIGTSDNEQFF
J: TRBJ2-3; D: .; size: .; V: TRBV20-1; DNA: TGCAGTGCTAGAGCCCCCTACCCCACAGATACGCAGTATTTT; CDR3: CSARAPYPTDTQYF
J: TRBJ2-3; D: .; size: few; V: TRBV15; DNA: TGTGCCACCAGCAGTTCCAAAACCGGGACCAATAAAGATACGCAGTATTTT; CDR3: CATSSSKTGTNKDTQYF
J: TRBJ2-2; D: .; size: many; V: TRBV9; DNA: TGTGCCAGCAGCGTAGCCAAGAACACCGGGGAGCTGTTTTTT; CDR3: CASSVAKNTGELFF
J: TRBJ1-5; D: .; size: .; V: TRBV4-1; DNA: TGCGCCAGCAGCCAAGAAAGGAATGGCAATCAGCCCCAGCATTTT; CDR3: CASSQERNGNQPQHF